The clone carrying this TCR beta chain was counted between two and nine times. The antigen remains unidentified. For TCR beta, libraries came from quantitative 5'-RACE with molecular barcodes. TCRdb used MiXCR to reprocess the 5' RACE reads, holding one entry per CDR3 protein. The sample lists roughly 670,000 distinct CDR3 sequences; roughly 20% were seen once. The data originate from a study of CD8 T cells in ankylosing spondylitis. Study-wide findings and caveats: Characteristic of ankylosing spondylitis blood, it appeared, was a TCR beta motif comprising several highly homologous variants. Before this, some motif variants had been reported in reactive arthritis synovial fluid and blood.

This TCR was recovered from a male donor with ankylosing spondylitis. Sequences were obtained from blood, either unsorted or a sorted T cell fraction (not recorded which).

The CDR3 here is CASSPRGLSYEQYF. The CDR3 nucleotides read TGTGCCAGCAGCCCCCGAGGGCTATCCTACGAGCAGTACTTC. The chain has TRBV3-1 and TRBJ2-7; the D gene is possibly TRBD2 (5 bases). Germline assignment: CDR1 LGHDT and CDR2 YNNKEL (reference sequence). Trimming took 4 bases from V and 1 from J, leaving 11 bases between them. CDR3 length: 14 amino acids.